The 5 T cell receptor beta chains listed next were all sequenced from one sample in a study of technical replicates of blood from a handful of donors (dated by TCRdb to 2016 to 2017). Library preparation was by the immunoSEQ multiplex PCR assay. Sourced from immuneACCESS, this table was stored by TCRdb with only in-frame sequences that have V and J called. A share of the clones is absent; for the studies checked, an unresolved V gene accounts for under half, and the remainder has no known explanation. The sample records about 60,000 clones, around 85% of which are singletons. The ten most abundant clones make up less than 6.5% of the sample. The material sequenced was PBMCs. The receptors shown here come from a human donor in good health. Some clones in this sample may be carry-over from other donors' samples.

This clone occurred a few times. The rearrangement uses TRBV12-1 and TRBJ2-7; the table's D gene call, TRBD1, was not cross checked with the DNA. TRBV12-1 is termed a pseudogene. The CDR3 length is 17 residues. The CDR3 sequence is CASSLNQPGQKLYEQYF. The CDR3 DNA reads as TGTGCCAGCAGCTTAAACCAACCGGGACAGAAGCTCTACGAGCAGTACTTC.

The chain is built from TRBV29-1 and TRBJ2-5; D perhaps matches TRBD2 (7 bases). The V and J ends lost 8 bases and 5 bases respectively, with 18 bases between them. Germline V gene sequence: CDR1 SQVTM, CDR2 ANQGSEA. CDR3 length equals 13 residues. Here the CDR3 DNA reads TGCAGCTTCGTGGGGGGGGGCTGGGAGACCCAGTACTTC. As protein: CSFVGGGWETQYF.

The rearrangement links TRBV5-6 to TRBJ1-4, with D possibly TRBD1 on 5 matching bases. Trimming removed 3 bases at V and 0 bases at J, with 18 bases between. CDR1 is SGHDT and CDR2 is YYEEEE in the germline V gene. This CDR3 has 18 residues. The CDR3 reads CASSSSWTLTSTNEKLFF. For the CDR3, the DNA is TGTGCCAGCAGCTCTAGTTGGACACTAACTTCAACTAATGAAAAACTGTTTTTT.

V is TRBV10-3 and J is TRBJ2-5, with D possibly being TRBD2 (6 bases). The CDR3 is made up of 15 amino acids. CDR1 is ENHRY and CDR2 is SYGVKD in the germline V gene. With 3 bases removed from V and 5 bases from J, the gap between germline ends came to 16 bases. CDR3: CAISDSTRGGETQYF. CDR3 in DNA: TGTGCCATCAGTGACTCGACCCGTGGGGGGGAGACCCAGTACTTC.

CDR3 DNA sequence: TGTGCCAGTAGTCCGTCGACAGGGAACTATGGCTACACCTTC. Translated, it gives CASSPSTGNYGYTF. The chain links TRBV19 to TRBJ1-2; TRBD1 agrees at 7 bases. The V segment lost 5 bases and the J segment 2 bases; nucleotides outside the gene matches: 5. Germline V gives CDR1 LNHDA, CDR2 SQIVND (reference sequence). This CDR3 has 14 residues.